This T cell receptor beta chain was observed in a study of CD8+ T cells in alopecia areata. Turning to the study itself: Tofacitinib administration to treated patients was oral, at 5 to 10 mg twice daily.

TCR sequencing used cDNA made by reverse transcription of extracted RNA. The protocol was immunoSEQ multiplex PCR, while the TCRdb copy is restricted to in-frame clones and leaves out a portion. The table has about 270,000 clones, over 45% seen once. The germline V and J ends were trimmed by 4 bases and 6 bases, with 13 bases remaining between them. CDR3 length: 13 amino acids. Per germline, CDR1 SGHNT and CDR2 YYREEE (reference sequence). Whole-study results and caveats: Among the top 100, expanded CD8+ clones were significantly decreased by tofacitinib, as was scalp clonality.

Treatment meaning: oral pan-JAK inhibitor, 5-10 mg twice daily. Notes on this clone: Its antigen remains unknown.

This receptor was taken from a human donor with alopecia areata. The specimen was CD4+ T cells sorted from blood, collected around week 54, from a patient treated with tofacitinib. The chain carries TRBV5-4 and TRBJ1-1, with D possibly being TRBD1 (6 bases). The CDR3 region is CASSQQGRSEAFF. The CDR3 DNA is TGTGCCAGCAGCCAACAGGGTCGCTCTGAAGCTTTCTTT.